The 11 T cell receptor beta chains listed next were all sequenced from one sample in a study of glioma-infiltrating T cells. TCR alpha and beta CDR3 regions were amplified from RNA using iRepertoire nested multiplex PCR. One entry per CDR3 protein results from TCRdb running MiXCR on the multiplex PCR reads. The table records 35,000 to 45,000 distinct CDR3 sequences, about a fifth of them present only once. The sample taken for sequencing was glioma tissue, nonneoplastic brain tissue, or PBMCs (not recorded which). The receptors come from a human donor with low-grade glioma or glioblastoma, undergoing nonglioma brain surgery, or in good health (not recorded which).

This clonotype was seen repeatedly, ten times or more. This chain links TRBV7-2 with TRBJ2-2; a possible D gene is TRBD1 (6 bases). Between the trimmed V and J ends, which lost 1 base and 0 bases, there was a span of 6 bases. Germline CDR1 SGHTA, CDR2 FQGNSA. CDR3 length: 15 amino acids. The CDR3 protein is CASSLEGANTGELFF. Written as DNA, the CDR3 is TGTGCCAGCAGCTTAGAGGGGGCGAACACCGGGGAGCTGTTTTTT.

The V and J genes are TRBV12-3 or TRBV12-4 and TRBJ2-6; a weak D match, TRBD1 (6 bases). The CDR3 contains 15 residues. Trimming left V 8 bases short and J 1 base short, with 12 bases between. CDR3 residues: CASGQWASGANVLTF. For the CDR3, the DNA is TGTGCCAGCGGACAGTGGGCGTCTGGGGCCAACGTCCTGACTTTC.

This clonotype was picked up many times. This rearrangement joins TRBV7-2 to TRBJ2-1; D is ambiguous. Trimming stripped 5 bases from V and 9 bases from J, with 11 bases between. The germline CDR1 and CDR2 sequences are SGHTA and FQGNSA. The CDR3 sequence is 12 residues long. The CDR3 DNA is TGTGCCAGCAGCCTACCTTACGGTGAGCAGTTCTTC. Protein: CASSLPYGEQFF.

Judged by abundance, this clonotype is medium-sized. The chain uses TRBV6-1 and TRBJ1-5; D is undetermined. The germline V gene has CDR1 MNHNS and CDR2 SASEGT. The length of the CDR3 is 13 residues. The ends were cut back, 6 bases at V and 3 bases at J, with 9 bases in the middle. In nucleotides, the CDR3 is TGTGCCAGCAGGGGCCAGTACAATCAGCCCCAGCATTTT. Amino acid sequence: CASRGQYNQPQHF.

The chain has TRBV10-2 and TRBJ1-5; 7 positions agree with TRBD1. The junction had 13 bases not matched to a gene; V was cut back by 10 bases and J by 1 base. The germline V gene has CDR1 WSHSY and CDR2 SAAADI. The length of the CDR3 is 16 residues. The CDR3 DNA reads TGCGCCACATCCACGGGACAGCTACCGAGCAATCAGCCCCAGCATTTT. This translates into CATSTGQLPSNQPQHF.

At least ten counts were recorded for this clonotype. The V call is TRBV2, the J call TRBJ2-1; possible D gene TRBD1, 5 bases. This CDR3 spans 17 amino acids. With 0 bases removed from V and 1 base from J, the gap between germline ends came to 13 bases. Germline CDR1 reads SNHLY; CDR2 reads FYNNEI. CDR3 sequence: CASSEAITGASYNEQFF. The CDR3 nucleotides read TGTGCCAGCAGTGAAGCGATAACAGGAGCATCCTACAATGAGCAGTTCTTC.

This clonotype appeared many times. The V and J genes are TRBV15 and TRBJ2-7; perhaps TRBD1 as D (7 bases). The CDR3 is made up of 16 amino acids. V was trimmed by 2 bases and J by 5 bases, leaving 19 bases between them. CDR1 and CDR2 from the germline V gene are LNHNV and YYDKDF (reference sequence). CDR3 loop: CATSRSSPQGGNEQYF. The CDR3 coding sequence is TGTGCCACCAGCAGATCATCCCCCCAGGGGGGCAACGAGCAGTACTTC.

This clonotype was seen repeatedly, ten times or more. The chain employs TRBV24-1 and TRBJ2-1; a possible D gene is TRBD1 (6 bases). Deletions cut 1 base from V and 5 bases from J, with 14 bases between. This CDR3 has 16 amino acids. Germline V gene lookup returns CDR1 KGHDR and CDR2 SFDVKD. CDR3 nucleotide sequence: TGTGCCACCAGTGATTTCTTGGACAGCCCGAACAATGAGCAGTTCTTC. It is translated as CATSDFLDSPNNEQFF.

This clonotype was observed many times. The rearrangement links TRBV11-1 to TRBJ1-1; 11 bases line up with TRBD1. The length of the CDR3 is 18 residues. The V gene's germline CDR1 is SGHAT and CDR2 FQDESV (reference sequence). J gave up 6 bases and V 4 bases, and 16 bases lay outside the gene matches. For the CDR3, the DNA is TGTGCCAGCAGCTCCCGATCTGGACAGGGGGCATCTAAAGCTGAAGCTTTCTTT. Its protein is CASSSRSGQGASKAEAFF.

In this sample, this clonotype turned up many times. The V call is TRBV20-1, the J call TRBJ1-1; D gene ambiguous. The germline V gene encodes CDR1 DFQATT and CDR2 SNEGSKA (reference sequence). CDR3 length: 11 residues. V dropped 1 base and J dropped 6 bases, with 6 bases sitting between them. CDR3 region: CSARGNAEAFF. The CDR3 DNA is TGCAGTGCTAGAGGGAATGCTGAAGCTTTCTTT.

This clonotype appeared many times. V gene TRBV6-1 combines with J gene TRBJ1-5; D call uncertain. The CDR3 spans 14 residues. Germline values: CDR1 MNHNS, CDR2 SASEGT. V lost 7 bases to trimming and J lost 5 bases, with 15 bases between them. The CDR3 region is CASMAPDKHQPQHF. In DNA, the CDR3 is TGTGCCAGCATGGCGCCCGACAAACATCAGCCCCAGCATTTT.